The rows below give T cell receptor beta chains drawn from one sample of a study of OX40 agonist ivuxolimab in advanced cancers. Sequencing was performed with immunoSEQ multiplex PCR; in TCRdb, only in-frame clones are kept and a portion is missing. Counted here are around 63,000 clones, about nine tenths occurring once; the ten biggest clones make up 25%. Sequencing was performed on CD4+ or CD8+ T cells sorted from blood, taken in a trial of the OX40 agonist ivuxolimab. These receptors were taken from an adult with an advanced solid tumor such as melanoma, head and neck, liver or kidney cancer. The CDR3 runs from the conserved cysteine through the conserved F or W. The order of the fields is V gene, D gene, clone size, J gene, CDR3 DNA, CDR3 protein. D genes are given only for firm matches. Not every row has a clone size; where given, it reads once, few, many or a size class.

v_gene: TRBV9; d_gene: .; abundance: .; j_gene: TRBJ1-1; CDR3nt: TGTGCCAGCAGCGTAGATCGGTCCCCCACTGAAGCTTTCTTT; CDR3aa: CASSVDRSPTEAFF
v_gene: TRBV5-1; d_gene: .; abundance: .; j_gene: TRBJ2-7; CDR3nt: TGCGCCATCTCCGCTAGCGACTACGAGCAGTACTTC; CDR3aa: CAISASDYEQYF
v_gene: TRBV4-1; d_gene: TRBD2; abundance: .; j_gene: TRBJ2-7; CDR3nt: TGCGCCAGCAGCCAGGTTGCTAGCGGAAGTTTCTCCTACGAGCAGTACTTC; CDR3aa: CASSQVASGSFSYEQYF
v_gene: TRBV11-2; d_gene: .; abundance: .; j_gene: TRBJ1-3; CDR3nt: TGTGCCAGCAGCTTAGACCCGGGTCCATCTGGAAACACCATATATTTT; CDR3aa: CASSLDPGPSGNTIYF
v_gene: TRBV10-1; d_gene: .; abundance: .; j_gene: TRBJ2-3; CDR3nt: TGCGCCAGCAGTGACCAGGGATTCACAGATACGCAGTATTTT; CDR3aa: CASSDQGFTDTQYF
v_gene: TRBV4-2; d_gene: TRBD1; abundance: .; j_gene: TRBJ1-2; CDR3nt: TGTGCCAGCAGCCCTACTGAGACAGGGGTTATCTCGGATGGCTACACCTTC; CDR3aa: CASSPTETGVISDGYTF
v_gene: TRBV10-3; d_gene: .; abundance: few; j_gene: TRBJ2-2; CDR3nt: TGTGCCATCAGTGAGCCCTACTCTGAGGGGGAGCTGTTTTTT; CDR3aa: CAISEPYSEGELFF
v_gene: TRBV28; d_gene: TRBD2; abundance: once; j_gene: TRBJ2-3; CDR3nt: TGTGCCAGCAGTGACACCGGGACTAGCGGTAGCACAGATACGCAGTATTTT; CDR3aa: CASSDTGTSGSTDTQYF
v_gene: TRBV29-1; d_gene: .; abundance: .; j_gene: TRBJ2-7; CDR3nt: TGCAGCGTTTTTAGAGGCTCCTACGAGCAGTACTTC; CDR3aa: CSVFRGSYEQYF
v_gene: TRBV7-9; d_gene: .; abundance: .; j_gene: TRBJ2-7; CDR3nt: TGTGCCAGCAGCTTACCCGGGACCTACGAGCAGTACTTC; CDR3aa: CASSLPGTYEQYF
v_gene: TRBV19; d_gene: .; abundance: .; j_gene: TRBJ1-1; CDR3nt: TGTGCCAGTAGTATGGACGGTCTGAACACTGAAGCTTTCTTT; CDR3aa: CASSMDGLNTEAFF
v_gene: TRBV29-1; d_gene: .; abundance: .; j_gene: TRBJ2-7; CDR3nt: TGCAGCGTTGAGGTGGGGTTTTCCCACTACGAGCAGTACTTC; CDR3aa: CSVEVGFSHYEQYF
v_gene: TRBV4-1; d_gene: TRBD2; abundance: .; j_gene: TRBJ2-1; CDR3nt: TGCGCCAGCAGCCAAGTTAGCGGGAGAGATGAGCAGTTCTTC; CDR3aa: CASSQVSGRDEQFF
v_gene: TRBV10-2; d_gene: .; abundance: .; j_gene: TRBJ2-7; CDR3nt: TGCGCCAGCTCGGGCGTAACCTCCTACGAGCAGTACTTC; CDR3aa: CASSGVTSYEQYF
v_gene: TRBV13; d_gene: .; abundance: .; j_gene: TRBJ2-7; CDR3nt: TGTGCCAGCAGCTATCGTCTGGCGCCTGGTATGGACGAGCAGTACTTC; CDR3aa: CASSYRLAPGMDEQYF
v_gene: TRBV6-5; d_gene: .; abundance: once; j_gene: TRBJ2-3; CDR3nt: TGTGCCAGCAGTTCCACAGGGGGGGGTGGCACAGATACGCAGTATTTT; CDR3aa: CASSSTGGGGTDTQYF
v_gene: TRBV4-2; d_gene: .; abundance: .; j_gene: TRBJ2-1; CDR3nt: TGTGCCAGCAGCCAAGAGGGGGACTTCTATAATGAGCAGTTCTTC; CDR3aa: CASSQEGDFYNEQFF
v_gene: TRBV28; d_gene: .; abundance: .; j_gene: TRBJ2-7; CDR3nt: TGTGCCAGCAGTTTATTGAACGGGATCGAGCAGTACTTC; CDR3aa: CASSLLNGIEQYF
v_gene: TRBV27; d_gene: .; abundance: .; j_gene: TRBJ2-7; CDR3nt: TGTGCCAGCAGTTTAGGCCAGTCCTACGAGCAGTACTTC; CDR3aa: CASSLGQSYEQYF
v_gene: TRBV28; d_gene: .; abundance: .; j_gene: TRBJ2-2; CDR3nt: TGTGCCAGCAGGCCCGAGGCAGGGAGTTTCGCCGGGGAGCTGTTTTTT; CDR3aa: CASRPEAGSFAGELFF
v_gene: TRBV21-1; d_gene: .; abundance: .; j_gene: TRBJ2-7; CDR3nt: TGTGCCAGCAGCAAAGACGGGAGCGGGAGGGCCGGGGACGAGCAGTACTTC; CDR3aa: CASSKDGSGRAGDEQYF
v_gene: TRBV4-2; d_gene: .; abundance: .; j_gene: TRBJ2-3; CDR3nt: TGTGCCAGCAGCCAAGAGTCGGCAGGGGGCACAGATACGCAGTATTTT; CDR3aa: CASSQESAGGTDTQYF
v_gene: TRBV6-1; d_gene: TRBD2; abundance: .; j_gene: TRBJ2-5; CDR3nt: TGTGCCAGCAAGGGGCGGACTAGTGTCCAAGAGACCCAGTACTTC; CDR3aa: CASKGRTSVQETQYF
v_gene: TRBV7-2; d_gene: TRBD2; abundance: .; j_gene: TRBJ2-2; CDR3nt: TGTGCCAGCAGCTCGAGGCTAGCGGGAAGTGACGGGGAGCTGTTTTTT; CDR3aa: CASSSRLAGSDGELFF
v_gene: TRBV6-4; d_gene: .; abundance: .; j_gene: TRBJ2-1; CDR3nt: TGTGCCAGCAGTGAGGTCCCTAGCGAGGACAATGAGCAGTTCTTC; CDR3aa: CASSEVPSEDNEQFF